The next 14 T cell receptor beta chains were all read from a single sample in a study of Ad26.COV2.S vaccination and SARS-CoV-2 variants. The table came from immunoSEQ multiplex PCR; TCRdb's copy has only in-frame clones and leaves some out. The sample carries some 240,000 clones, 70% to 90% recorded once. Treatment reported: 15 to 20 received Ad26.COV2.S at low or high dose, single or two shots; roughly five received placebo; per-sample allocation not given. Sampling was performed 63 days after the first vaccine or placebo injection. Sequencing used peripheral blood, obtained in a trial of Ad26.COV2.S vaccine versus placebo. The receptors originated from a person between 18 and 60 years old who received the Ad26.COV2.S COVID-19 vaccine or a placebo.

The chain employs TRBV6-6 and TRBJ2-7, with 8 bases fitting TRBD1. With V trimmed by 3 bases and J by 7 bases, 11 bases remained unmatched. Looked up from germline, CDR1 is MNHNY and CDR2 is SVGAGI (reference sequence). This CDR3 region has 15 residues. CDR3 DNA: TGTGCCAGCAGTTATGAGGGAGACAGGGGTGGAGAGCAGTACTTC. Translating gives CASSYEGDRGGEQYF.

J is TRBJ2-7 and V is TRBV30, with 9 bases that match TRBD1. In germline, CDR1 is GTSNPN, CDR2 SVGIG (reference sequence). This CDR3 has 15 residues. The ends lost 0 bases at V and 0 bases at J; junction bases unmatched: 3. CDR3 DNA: TGTGCCTGGAGTGTAGGGACAGGGCCCTCCTACGAGCAGTACGTC. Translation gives CAWSVGTGPSYEQYV.

CDR3 loop: CASSHVVQGRRLETQYF. The CDR3 nucleotides are TGCGCCAGCAGCCATGTTGTACAGGGTAGGCGTTTAGAGACCCAGTACTTC. V and J are TRBV4-1 and TRBJ2-5; a possible D gene is TRBD1 (6 bases). CDR3 length: 17 amino acids. The germline V and J ends were trimmed by 3 bases and 4 bases, with 21 bases remaining between them. The germline V gene has CDR1 MGHRA and CDR2 YSYEKL.

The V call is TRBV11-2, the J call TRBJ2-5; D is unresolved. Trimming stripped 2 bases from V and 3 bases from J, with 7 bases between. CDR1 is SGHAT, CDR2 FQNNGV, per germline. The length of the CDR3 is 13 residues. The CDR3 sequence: CASSLSLEETQYF. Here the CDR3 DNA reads TGTGCCAGCAGCTTAAGTCTAGAAGAGACCCAGTACTTC. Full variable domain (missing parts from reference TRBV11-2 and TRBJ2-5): EAGVAQSPRYKIIEKRQSVAFWCNPISGHATLYWYQQILGQGPKLLIQFQNNGVVDDSQLPKDRFSAERLKGVDSTLKIQPAKLEDSAVYLCASSLSLEETQYFGPGTRLLVL.

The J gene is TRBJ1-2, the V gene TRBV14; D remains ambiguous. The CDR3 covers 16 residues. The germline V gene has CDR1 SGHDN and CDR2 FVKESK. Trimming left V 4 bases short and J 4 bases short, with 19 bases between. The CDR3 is CASSLYPEPAAYGYTF. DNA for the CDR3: TGTGCCAGCAGCCTATACCCCGAACCGGCGGCCTATGGCTACACCTTC.

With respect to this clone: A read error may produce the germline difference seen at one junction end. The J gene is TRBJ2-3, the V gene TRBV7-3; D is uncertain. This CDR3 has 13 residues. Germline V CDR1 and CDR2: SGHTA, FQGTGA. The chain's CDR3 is CASSLSGTDTQYF. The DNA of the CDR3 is TGTGCCAGCAGCTTATCGGGCACAGATACACAGTATTTT.

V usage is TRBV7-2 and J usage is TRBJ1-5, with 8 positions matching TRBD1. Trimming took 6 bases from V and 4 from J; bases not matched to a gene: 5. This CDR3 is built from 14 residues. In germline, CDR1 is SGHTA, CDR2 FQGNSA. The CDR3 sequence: CASSRQGSNQPQHF. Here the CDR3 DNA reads TGTGCCAGCAGTCGACAGGGGTCAAATCAGCCCCAGCATTTT.

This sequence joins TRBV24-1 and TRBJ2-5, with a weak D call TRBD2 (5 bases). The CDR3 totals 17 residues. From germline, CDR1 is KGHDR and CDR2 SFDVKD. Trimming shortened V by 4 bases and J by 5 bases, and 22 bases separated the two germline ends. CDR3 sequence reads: CATSESDLRRGWETQYF. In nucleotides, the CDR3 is TGTGCCACCAGTGAAAGTGATCTACGGAGAGGGTGGGAGACCCAGTACTTC.

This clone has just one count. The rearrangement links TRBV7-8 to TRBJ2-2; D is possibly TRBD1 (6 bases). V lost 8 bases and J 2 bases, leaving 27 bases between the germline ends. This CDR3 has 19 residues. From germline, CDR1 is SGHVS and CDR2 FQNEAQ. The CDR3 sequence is CASYIIMGAPIRNTGELFF. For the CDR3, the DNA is TGTGCCAGCTACATTATTATGGGGGCCCCCATAAGAAACACCGGGGAGCTGTTTTTT. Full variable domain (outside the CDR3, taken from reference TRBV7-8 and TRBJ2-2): GAGVSQSPRYKVAKRGQDVALRCDPISGHVSLFWYQQALGQGPEFLTYFQNEAQLDKSGLPSDRFFAERPEGSVSTLKIQRTQQEDSAVYLCASYIIMGAPIRNTGELFFGEGSRLTVL.

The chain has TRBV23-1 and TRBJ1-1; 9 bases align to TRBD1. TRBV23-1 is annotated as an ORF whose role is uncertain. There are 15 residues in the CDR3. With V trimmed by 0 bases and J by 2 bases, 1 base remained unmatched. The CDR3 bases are TGCGCCAGCAGTCAATCGGGACAGGGTAACACTGAAGCTTTCTTT. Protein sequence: CASSQSGQGNTEAFF.

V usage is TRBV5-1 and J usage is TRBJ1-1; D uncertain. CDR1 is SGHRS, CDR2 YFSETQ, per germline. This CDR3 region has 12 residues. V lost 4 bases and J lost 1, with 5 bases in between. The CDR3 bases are TGCGCCAGCAGCCAGGAGAACACTGAAGCTTTCTTT. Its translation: CASSQENTEAFF.

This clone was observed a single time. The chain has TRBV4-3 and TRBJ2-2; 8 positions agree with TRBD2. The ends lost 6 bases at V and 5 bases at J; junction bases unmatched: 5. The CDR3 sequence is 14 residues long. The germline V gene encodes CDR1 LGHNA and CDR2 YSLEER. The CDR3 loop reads CASSYTGGTGELFF. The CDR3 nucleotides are TGCGCCAGCAGTTACACGGGAGGGACCGGGGAGCTGTTTTTT.

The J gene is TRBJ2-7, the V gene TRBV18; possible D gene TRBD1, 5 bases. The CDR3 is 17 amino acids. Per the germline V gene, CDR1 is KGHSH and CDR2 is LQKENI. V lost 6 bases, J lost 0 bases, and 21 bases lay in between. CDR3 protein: CASSPTIRQTSSYEQYF. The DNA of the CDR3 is TGTGCCAGCTCCCCTACCATAAGACAGACCAGCTCCTACGAGCAGTACTTC.

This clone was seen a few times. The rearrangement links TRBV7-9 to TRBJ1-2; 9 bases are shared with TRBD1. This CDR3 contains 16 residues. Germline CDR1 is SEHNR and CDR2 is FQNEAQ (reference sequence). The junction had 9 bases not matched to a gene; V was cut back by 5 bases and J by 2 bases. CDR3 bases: TGTGCCAGCAGCCGGGGACAGGGCGTTGAGAACTATGGCTACACCTTC. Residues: CASSRGQGVENYGYTF.